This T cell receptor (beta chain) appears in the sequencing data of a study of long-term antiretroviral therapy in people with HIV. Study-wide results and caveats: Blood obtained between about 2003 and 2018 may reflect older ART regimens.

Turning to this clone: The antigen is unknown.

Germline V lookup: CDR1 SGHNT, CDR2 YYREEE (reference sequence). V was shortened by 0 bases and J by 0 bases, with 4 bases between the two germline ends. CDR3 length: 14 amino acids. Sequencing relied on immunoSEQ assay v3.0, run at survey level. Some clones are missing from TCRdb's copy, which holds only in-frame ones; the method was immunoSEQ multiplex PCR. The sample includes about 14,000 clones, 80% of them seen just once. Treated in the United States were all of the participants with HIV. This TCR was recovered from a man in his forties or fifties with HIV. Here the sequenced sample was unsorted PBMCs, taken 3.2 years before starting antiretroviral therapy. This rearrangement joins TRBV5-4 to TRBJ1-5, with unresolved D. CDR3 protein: CASSLDASNQPQHF. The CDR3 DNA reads TGTGCCAGCAGCTTGGACGCTAGCAATCAGCCCCAGCATTTT.